This T cell receptor beta chain was recovered during a study of human T cells and chemical hapten exposure (dated by TCRdb to about 2021). In the study overall: For sensitization, 2% DPC in acetone was applied to a roughly 2 cm by roughly 2 cm area of upper inner arm skin. Libraries were pooled for sequencing, and variation in per-sample TCR yields was attributed mainly to small differences in library volumes within the pool. The study tracked peripheral blood TCR repertoire changes in vivo during primary and secondary sensitization to the hapten diphenylcyclopropenone (DPC) in alopecia patients. Blood samples were taken from patients before sensitization (week 0) and then at 2, 6 and about 24 weeks after DPC sensitization. Patch testing was done on the upper back using Finn chambers containing 0.01% DPC, and results were scored after 6 days according to International Contact Dermatitis Research Group standards. Throughout the study period of around 24 weeks, patients also received therapeutic DPC doses to the scalp every week. The patient cohort, mostly female, included alopecia areata with under or over 50% scalp involvement, alopecia totalis and alopecia universalis. For TCR sequencing, blood came from about 29 alopecia patients at anywhere from one to four time points (pre-sensitization, 2, 6 and 24 weeks).

What this sample's time point label stands for: patch test 2, 6 weeks after DPC sensitization. In light of the paper, this sample's treatment or condition label describes: therapeutic diphenylcyclopropenone sensitization with weekly scalp DPC. At every patch-test visit, the blood draw took place before the patch test was put on. Patients were considered eligible if aged 18 to 70, diagnosed with alopecia and deemed suitable for DPC therapy, and patients were excluded if pregnant. Total RNA was extracted from unfractionated whole blood that had been collected in Tempus Blood RNA tubes. In the case of this clonotype: What this receptor recognizes is not known. The input lacks base qualities; no much larger clone sits a single base away.

The method was RACE. The sequencing machine was a NextSeq 500. Library preparation attached unique molecular identifiers to individual cDNA molecules for quantitative, reproducible TCR counting. Each blood RNA sample was used to sequence both TCR alpha and TCR beta chains. The original pipeline was this. A median of approximately 100,000 TCRs per sample was observed, with a range of 23,224 to 690,600. V, J and CDR3 annotation of the TCR reads was performed with the Decombinator software suite. For PS versus PT1 abundance plots, all samples were subsampled to the same number of TCRs (28,000). TCRs were defined as expanded if absent before sensitization and observed at least eight times at the 2-week time point. Starting from the raw public reads, TCRdb applied fastp trimming at Q25, assembled clones with MiXCR and retained in-frame beta chains. Identical CDR3 protein sequences are pooled into one entry, listed with their most common genes and DNA. The V and J calls follow TCRdb's processing rather than the paper's. The sample records a few hundred thousand distinct CDR3 sequences, about 6.3% of which are singletons. The ten largest clonotypes hold around 6.1% of the sample.

V is cut back by 6 bases and J by 6 bases, with 8 bases in the junction unmatched. Including the terminal cysteine and phenylalanine, the CDR3 comprises 14 residues. The CDR3 DNA has 42 bases and is translated from base 1. The germline V gene gives CDR1 as MNHEY and CDR2 as SVGAGI. The full study reports these points: All patients had alopecia, a presumed autoimmune disease, so their immune response might differ from that of healthy individuals. Significantly more large CDR3 similarity clusters were formed by expanded TCRs than by pre-sensitization or healthy control sets, consistent with antigen-driven responses. After repeated subsampling, changes were observed in the strength of the expansion versus patch-test correlation and in the threshold at which the correlation became significant. Patch test score was positively correlated with the number of PT1 expanded TCRs, with significance at thresholds 8, 16 and 32 but not at 4. No change with DPC sensitization was found in the number of TCRs above 1 in 1000 frequency, and no evidence of global repertoire structure alterations was found.

This specimen consisted of whole blood, obtained in connection with sensitization to the hapten diphenylcyclopropenone (DPC). This TCR was recovered from a woman between 18 and 29 years old with alopecia areata. Some clones in this sample may be carry-over from other donors' samples. Recombination linked TRBV6-5 to TRBJ2-7; TRBD1 lines up with 10 middle nucleotides. This receptor carries the CDR3 CASRPGTGVIEQYF. The sequenced DNA is TGTGCCAGCAGACCCGGGACAGGGGTGATCGAGCAGTACTTC.